This T cell receptor beta chain was recorded in a study of T cells in narcolepsy. Study information: Donors had narcolepsy type 1 or type 2, or were healthy controls.

TCRdb keeps only in-frame clones here, not all; method: immunoSEQ multiplex PCR. The sample contains 25,000 to 30,000 clones, around 79% of which appear only once. This clone has more than one count but fewer than ten. Its antigen is unidentified. Broader study findings: HCRT-specific and TRIB2-specific autoreactive clonotypes appeared among same-patient CSF and blood CD4+ clonotypes. In some patient and control memory CD4+ samples, autoreactive clones were absent. Reportedly, autoreactive clonotypes were serially detected in patients' blood but not controls'.

V was clipped by 1 base and J by 0 bases, with 4 bases between them. Germline V lookup: CDR1 SGHRS, CDR2 YFSETQ. The CDR3 sequence is 13 residues long. V is TRBV5-1 and J is TRBJ1-1; D is unresolved. Sequencing was carried out using memory (CD45RA-) CD4+ T cells from blood. This receptor was taken from a human donor in good health. This chain's CDR3 is CASSLLVNTEAFF. The CDR3 coding sequence is TGCGCCAGCAGCTTGCTCGTGAACACTGAAGCTTTCTTT.